This TCR beta chain was recovered during a study of siplizumab effects on memory and regulatory T cells. Whole-study findings and limits: Few alloreactive clones mapped to unstimulated subsets. Significant reduction of alloreactive sequences traceable to unstimulated CD4+ memory cells was observed with siplizumab. Reactions containing siplizumab showed mappable alloreactive CD4+ clones averaging around 70% Treg-derived, versus 25% to 30% in controls.

Assayed TCR templates numbered some 100,000 for each sample. TCRdb keeps only in-frame clones here, not all; method: immunoSEQ multiplex PCR. The table has about 97,000 clones, over 90% seen once. Trimming shortened V by 3 bases and J by 5 bases, and 20 bases separated the two germline ends. The CDR3 length is 15 residues. Germline values: CDR1 GTSNPN, CDR2 SVGIG (reference sequence). For this clone: Antigen: not known.

V gene TRBV30 combines with J gene TRBJ2-7, with D possibly matching TRBD1 (7 bases). The clonotype originates from a human donor in good health. The sequenced sample was non-Treg CD4+ T cells sorted from blood. This CDR3 is CAWRTPFSRGDEQYF. The CDR3 bases are TGTGCCTGGAGGACCCCATTTTCCAGGGGGGACGAGCAGTACTTC.